This TCR beta chain comes out of a study of early T cells in non-severe SARS-CoV-2 infection. Whole-study context: Chains stayed unpaired after sequencing of bulk RNA from unsorted whole blood.

This clonotype was seen a handful of times. Antigen unknown. TCRdb recomputed calls from the 5' RACE reads with MiXCR, one row per CDR3 protein. The data contain tens of thousands of distinct CDR3 sequences, approximately 12% of them seen just once; the ten biggest clones take up 3.9%. Study-wide results and caveats: The study's VDJdb matching favored anti-spike CD8 responses and missed private and CD4 specificities.

The TCR originated in an adult who was a healthcare worker with PCR-confirmed SARS-CoV-2 infection or an uninfected control (not recorded which). The sequencing input was whole blood.

Here the CDR3 reads CASSLGDLEFDTQYF. The CDR3 DNA reads as TGTGCCAGCAGTTTAGGTGACTTGGAGTTTGATACGCAGTATTTT. The chain couples TRBV27 to TRBJ2-3, with D uncertain. V gave up 2 bases and J gave up 6 bases, with 15 bases separating them. Germline V CDR1 and CDR2: MNHEY, SMNVEV (reference sequence). CDR3 size: 15 residues.